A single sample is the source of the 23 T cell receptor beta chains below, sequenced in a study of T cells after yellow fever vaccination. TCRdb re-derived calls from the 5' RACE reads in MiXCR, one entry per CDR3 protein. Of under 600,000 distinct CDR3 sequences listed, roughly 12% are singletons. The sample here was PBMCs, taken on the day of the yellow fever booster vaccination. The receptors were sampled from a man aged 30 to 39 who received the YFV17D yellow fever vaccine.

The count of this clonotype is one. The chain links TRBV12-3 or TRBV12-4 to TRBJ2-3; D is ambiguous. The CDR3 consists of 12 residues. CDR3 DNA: TGTGAAAGCAGTTGGGGCACAGATACGCAGTATTTT. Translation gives CESSWGTDTQYF.

CDR3: CASSFRRRPGGETQYF. The CDR3 nucleotides read TGCGCCAGCAGCTTTAGGCGGAGGCCGGGGGGAGAGACCCAGTACTTC. The chain is built from TRBV5-1 and TRBJ2-5, with TRBD2 matching 7 bases. This CDR3 region has 16 residues. Germline trimming cut 2 bases from V and 4 bases from J; bases unmatched to any gene: 11. CDR1 is SGHRS and CDR2 is YFSETQ in the germline V gene.

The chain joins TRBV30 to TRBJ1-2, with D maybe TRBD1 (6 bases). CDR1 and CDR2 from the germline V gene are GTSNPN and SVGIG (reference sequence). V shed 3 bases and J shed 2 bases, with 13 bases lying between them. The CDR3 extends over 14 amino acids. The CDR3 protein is CAWRQGIRNYGYTF. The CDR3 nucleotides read TGTGCCTGGAGGCAGGGGATCCGAAACTATGGCTACACCTTC.

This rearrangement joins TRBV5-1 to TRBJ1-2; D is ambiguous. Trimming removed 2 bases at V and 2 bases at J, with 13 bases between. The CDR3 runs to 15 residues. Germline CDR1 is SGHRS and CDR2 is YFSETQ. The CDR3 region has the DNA TGCGCCAGCAGCTTCGTTGGATCCCTGAACTATGGCTACACCTTC. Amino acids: CASSFVGSLNYGYTF.

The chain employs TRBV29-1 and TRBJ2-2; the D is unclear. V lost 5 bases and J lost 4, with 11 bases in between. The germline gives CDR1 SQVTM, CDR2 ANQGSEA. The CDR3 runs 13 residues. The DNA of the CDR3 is TGCAGCGTTATACGCGGTGGCACCGGGGAGCTGTTTTTT. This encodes CSVIRGGTGELFF.

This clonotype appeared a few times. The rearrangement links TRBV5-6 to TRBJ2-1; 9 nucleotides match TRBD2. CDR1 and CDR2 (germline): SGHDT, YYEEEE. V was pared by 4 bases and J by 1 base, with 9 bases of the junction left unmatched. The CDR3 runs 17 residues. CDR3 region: CASSLRTSVGSYNEQFF. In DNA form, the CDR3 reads TGTGCCAGCAGCCTACGGACTAGCGTGGGGTCCTACAATGAGCAGTTCTTC.

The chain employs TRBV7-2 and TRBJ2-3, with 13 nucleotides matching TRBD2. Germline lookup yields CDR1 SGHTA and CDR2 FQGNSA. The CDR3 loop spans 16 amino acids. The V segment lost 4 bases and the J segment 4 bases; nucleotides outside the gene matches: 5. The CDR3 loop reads CASSSRLAGGSDTQYF. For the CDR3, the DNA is TGTGCCAGCAGCTCCCGACTAGCGGGAGGATCAGATACGCAGTATTTT.

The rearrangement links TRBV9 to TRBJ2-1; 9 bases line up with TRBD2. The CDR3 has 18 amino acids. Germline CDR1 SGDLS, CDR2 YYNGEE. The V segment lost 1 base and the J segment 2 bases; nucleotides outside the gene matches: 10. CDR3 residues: CASSVNPTSGLTYNEQFF. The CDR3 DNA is TGTGCCAGCAGCGTAAACCCGACTAGCGGCTTAACCTACAATGAGCAGTTCTTC. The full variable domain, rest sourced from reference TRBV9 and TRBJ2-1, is DSGVTQTPKHLITATGQRVTLRCSPRSGDLSVYWYQQSLDQGLQFLIQYYNGEERAKGNILERFSAQQFPDLHSELNLSSLELGDSALYFCASSVNPTSGLTYNEQFFGPGTRLTVL.

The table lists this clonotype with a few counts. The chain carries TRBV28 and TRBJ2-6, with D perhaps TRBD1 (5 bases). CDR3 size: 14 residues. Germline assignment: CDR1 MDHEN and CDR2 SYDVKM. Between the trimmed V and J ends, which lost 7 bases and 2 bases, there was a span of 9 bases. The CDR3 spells CASNRMAGANVLTF. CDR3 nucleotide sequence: TGTGCCAGCAACAGGATGGCTGGGGCCAACGTCCTGACTTTC.

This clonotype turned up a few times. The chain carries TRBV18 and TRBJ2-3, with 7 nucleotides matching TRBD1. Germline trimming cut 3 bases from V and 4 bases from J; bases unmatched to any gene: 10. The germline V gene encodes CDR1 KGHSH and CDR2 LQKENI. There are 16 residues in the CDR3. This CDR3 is CASSPPDRVRADTQYF. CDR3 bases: TGTGCCAGCTCACCTCCAGACAGGGTGCGAGCAGATACGCAGTATTTT. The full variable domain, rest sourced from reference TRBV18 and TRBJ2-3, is NAGVMQNPRHLVRRRGQEARLRCSPMKGHSHVYWYRQLPEEGLKFMVYLQKENIIDESGMPKERFSAEFPKEGPSILRIQQVVRGDSAAYFCASSPPDRVRADTQYFGPGTRLTVL.

In DNA form, the CDR3 reads TGTGCCAGCTCTCAATCCAGGGACGAGGAGCAGTACTTC. This translates into CASSQSRDEEQYF. The genes are TRBV18 and TRBJ2-7; either TRBD1 or TRBD2 may supply D (5 bases each). V was clipped by 6 bases and J by 7 bases, with 16 bases between them. Germline CDR1 reads KGHSH; CDR2 reads LQKENI. This CDR3 spans 13 amino acids.

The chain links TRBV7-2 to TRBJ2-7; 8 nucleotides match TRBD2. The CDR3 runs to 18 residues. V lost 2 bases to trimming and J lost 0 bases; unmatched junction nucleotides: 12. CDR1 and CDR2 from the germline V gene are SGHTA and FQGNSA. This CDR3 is CASSLSTSGASSSYEQYF. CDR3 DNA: TGTGCCAGCAGCTTATCTACTAGCGGCGCTTCAAGCTCCTACGAGCAGTACTTC.

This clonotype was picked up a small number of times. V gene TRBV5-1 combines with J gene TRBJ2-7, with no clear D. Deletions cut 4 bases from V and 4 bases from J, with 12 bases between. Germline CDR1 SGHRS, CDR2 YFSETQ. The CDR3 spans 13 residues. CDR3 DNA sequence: TGCGCCAGCAGCAGGACGGACGGTTACGAGCAGTACTTC. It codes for CASSRTDGYEQYF.

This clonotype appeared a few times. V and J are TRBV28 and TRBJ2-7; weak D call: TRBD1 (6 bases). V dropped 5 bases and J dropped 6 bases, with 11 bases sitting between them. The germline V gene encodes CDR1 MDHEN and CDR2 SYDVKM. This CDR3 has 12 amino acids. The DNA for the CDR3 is TGTGCCAGCAGTGCACAGGGATCCGAGCAGTACTTC. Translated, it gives CASSAQGSEQYF.

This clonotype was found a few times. DNA for the CDR3: TGCGCCAGCAGTCAATCGTTGAGCCTCAATCAGCCCCAGCATTTT. Amino acids: CASSQSLSLNQPQHF. The rearrangement joins TRBV23-1 to TRBJ1-5; D unresolved. TRBV23-1 is given ORF status, its function remaining uncertain. CDR3 length: 15 amino acids. V shed 0 bases and J shed 3 bases, with 9 bases lying between them.

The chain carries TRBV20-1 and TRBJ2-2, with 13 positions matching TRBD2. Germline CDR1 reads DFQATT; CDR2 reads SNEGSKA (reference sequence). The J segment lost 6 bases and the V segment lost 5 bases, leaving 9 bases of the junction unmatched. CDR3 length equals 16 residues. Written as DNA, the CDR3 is TGCAGTGCTGGGACTAGCGGGATAAGAAGGGCCGGGGAGCTGTTTTTT. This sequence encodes CSAGTSGIRRAGELFF.

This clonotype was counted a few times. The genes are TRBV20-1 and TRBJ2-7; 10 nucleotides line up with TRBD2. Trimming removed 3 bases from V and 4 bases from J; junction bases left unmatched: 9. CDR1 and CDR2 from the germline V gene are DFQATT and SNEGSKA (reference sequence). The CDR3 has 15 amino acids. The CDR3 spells CSARPLSSGSYEQYF. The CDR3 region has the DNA TGCAGTGCTAGGCCCCTTTCTAGCGGGAGTTACGAGCAGTACTTC.

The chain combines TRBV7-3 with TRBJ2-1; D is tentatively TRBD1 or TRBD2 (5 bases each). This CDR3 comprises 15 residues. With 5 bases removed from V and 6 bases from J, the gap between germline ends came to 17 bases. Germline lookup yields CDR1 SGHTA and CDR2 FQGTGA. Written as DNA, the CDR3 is TGTGCCAGCAGCCAGGGACCAATTACAGCCAATGAGCAGTTCTTC. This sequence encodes CASSQGPITANEQFF.

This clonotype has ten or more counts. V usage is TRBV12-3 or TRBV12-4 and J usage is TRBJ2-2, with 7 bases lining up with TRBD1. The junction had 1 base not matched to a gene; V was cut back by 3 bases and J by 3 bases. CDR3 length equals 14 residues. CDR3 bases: TGTGCCAGCAGTTTGGGGACAGACACCGGGGAGCTGTTTTTT. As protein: CASSLGTDTGELFF.

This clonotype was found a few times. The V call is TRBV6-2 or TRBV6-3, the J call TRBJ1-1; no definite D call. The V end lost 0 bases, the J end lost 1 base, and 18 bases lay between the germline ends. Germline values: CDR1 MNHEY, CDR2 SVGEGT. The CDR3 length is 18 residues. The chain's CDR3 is CASSYSTSSLYRNTEAFF. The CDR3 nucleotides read TGTGCCAGCAGTTACTCGACTTCTTCATTGTACCGGAACACTGAAGCTTTCTTT.

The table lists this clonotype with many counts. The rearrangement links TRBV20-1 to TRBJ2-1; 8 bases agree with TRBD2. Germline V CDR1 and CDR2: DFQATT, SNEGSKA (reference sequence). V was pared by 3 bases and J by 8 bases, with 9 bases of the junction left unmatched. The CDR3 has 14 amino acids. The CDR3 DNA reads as TGCAGTGCTAGCACGGCGGGAGGAGTTGATGAGCAGTTCTTC. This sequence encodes CSASTAGGVDEQFF.

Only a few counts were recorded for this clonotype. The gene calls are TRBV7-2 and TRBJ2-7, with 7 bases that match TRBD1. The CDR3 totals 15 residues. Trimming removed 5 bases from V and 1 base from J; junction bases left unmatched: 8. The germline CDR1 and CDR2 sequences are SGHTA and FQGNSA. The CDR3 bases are TGTGCCAGCAGCCCACCGATGGGACAGTCCTACGAGCAGTACTTC. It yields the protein CASSPPMGQSYEQYF.

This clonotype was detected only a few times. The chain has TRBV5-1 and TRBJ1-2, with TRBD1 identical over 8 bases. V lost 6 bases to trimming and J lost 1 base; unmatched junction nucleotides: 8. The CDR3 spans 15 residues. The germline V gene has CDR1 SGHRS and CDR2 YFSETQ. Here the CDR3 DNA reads TGCGCCAGCAAGTCCCAGGGGGCTCTTAACTATGGCTACACCTTC. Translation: CASKSQGALNYGYTF.